This note documents a single T cell receptor (beta chain) sequence. This specimen comes from a study of OX40 agonist ivuxolimab in advanced cancers. Looking at the study overall: Prior anti-PD-1, anti-PD-L1 or anti-CTLA-4 therapy was allowed; less than 45% had some. Three individuals attained partial responses, comprising one hepatocellular carcinoma case and two cutaneous melanoma cases.

Patients had blood sampled at baseline and again on cycle 4 day 1 and cycle 7 day 1. Using immunoSEQ multiplex PCR, the repertoire was profiled, and TCRdb retains in-frame clones only, with some absent. This table has 59,000 or so clones, around 82% appearing once. V gave up 3 bases and J gave up 7 bases; unmatched junction bases: 6. This CDR3 has 15 amino acids. The germline V gene has CDR1 MNHEY and CDR2 SVGAGI. V is TRBV6-5 and J is TRBJ1-6; 7 positions match TRBD1. This TCR came from an adult with an advanced solid tumor such as melanoma, head and neck, liver or kidney cancer. The sample here was CD4+ or CD8+ T cells sorted from blood, taken in a trial of the OX40 agonist ivuxolimab. CDR3 sequence reads: CASSYPGQVNSPLHF. In DNA, the CDR3 is TGTGCCAGCAGTTATCCCGGACAGGTGAATTCACCCCTCCACTTT.